This note documents a single T cell receptor beta chain sequence. The assay was immunoSEQ multiplex PCR, and TCRdb's table has in-frame clones only and misses some. Seen here are more than 60,000 clones, 85% to 95% observed once, and the top ten hold roughly 0.24%. These data originate in a study of technical replicates of blood from a handful of donors. This sequence was found in a human donor in good health. The sample taken for sequencing was T cells isolated from PBMCs.

This CDR3 is CASSMAGGPHNEQFF. The CDR3 region has the DNA TGTGCCAGTAGTATGGCGGGAGGGCCCCACAATGAGCAGTTCTTC. The genes are TRBV19 and TRBJ2-1, with TRBD2 matching 9 bases. From germline, CDR1 is LNHDA and CDR2 SQIVND (reference sequence). This CDR3 is built from 15 residues. V dropped 3 bases and J dropped 5; count of bases not matched to a gene: 5.